Listed here are 27 T cell receptor beta chains from one sample, sequenced in a study of T cell changes during pregnancy in multiple sclerosis. Profiling relied on immunoSEQ multiplex PCR, and the TCRdb table lists in-frame clones only, not all of them. This repertoire shows tens of thousands of clones, around 80% found once; its top ten account for about 0.64%. The sample was CD4+ T cells from peripheral blood mononuclear cells, taken before pregnancy. These receptors were obtained from a female donor with multiple sclerosis, enrolled in a pregnancy study.

The chain joins TRBV6-5 to TRBJ1-2, with 7 positions matching TRBD1. This CDR3 contains 14 residues. The V gene's germline CDR1 is MNHEY and CDR2 SVGAGI. V lost 7 bases, J lost 7 bases, and 12 bases stayed unmatched. This chain's CDR3 is CASIRQKGAFGYTF. The DNA of the CDR3 is TGTGCCAGCATTCGACAGAAGGGGGCATTTGGCTACACCTTC.

The chain links TRBV5-4 to TRBJ2-3; 15 positions agree with TRBD2. Germline CDR1 SGHNT, CDR2 YYREEE (reference sequence). V gave up 4 bases and J gave up 1 base; unmatched junction bases: 4. The CDR3 consists of 17 residues. This CDR3 is CASSRTSGGGGTDTQYF. CDR3 nucleotides: TGTGCCAGCAGCCGGACTAGCGGGGGGGGAGGCACAGATACGCAGTATTTT.

The rearrangement joins TRBV10-3 to TRBJ1-5, with D possibly TRBD1 on 6 matching bases. Trimming took 10 bases from V and 7 from J, leaving 23 bases between them. CDR1 and CDR2 from the germline V gene are ENHRY and SYGVKD. The CDR3 is made up of 15 amino acids. Written as DNA, the CDR3 is TGTGCCACCTCCCCAGGGGCGCAGGAAGAGCAGCCCCAGCATTTT. Residues: CATSPGAQEEQPQHF.

The chain has TRBV7-9 and TRBJ2-2; 9 positions agree with TRBD1. V was clipped by 5 bases and J by 4 bases; unmatched bases: 8. CDR1 SEHNR and CDR2 FQNEAQ come from the germline V gene (reference sequence). The CDR3 spans 16 residues. The CDR3 is CASSPTGQGITGELFF. Here the CDR3 DNA reads TGTGCCAGCAGCCCCACTGGACAGGGGATCACCGGGGAGCTGTTTTTT.

The chain combines TRBV5-1 with TRBJ2-2; TRBD2 agrees at 8 bases. With 4 bases clipped from V and 4 bases from J, the junction kept 6 bases outside the gene matches. Germline V gene sequence: CDR1 SGHRS, CDR2 YFSETQ. The length of the CDR3 is 15 residues. The CDR3 region is CASSVNSGVTGELFF. CDR3 sequence (DNA): TGCGCCAGCAGCGTTAATAGCGGGGTCACCGGGGAGCTGTTTTTT.

V gene TRBV9 combines with J gene TRBJ1-2; 10 nucleotides line up with TRBD1. Per germline, CDR1 SGDLS and CDR2 YYNGEE. There are 14 residues in the CDR3. V was clipped by 6 bases and J by 6 bases; unmatched bases: 8. CDR3 region: CASKRGGQGHGYTF. As DNA, the CDR3 is TGTGCCAGCAAGCGAGGGGGACAGGGGCATGGCTACACCTTC. The full variable domain, in which reference TRBV9 and TRBJ1-2 provide the parts outside the CDR3, is DSGVTQTPKHLITATGQRVTLRCSPRSGDLSVYWYQQSLDQGLQFLIQYYNGEERAKGNILERFSAQQFPDLHSELNLSSLELGDSALYFCASKRGGQGHGYTFGSGTRLTVV.

The chain employs TRBV19 and TRBJ1-4, with 8 nucleotides matching TRBD1. CDR3 length equals 15 residues. Germline V gene sequence: CDR1 LNHDA, CDR2 SQIVND (reference sequence). The V segment lost 2 bases and the J segment 5 bases; nucleotides outside the gene matches: 4. The CDR3 sequence: CASSILGTGNEKLFF. Written as DNA, the CDR3 is TGTGCCAGTAGTATATTAGGGACAGGAAATGAAAAACTGTTTTTT.

The chain has TRBV18 and TRBJ2-6; a possible D gene is TRBD1 (5 bases). Germline lookup yields CDR1 KGHSH and CDR2 LQKENI. V dropped 1 base and J dropped 0 bases, with 10 bases sitting between them. This CDR3 has 17 residues. The CDR3 reads CASSPLRESSGANVLTF. The CDR3 region has the DNA TGTGCCAGCTCACCACTCAGGGAAAGCTCTGGGGCCAACGTCCTGACTTTC.

The chain joins TRBV6-4 to TRBJ1-1; a weak D match, TRBD1 (5 bases). Germline-derived CDR1 and CDR2 are MRHNA and SNTAGT. The CDR3 sequence is 14 residues long. V was pared by 0 bases and J by 5 bases, with 10 bases between. The CDR3 is CASSDSAGVTEAFF. The DNA for the CDR3 is TGTGCCAGCAGTGACTCGGCGGGGGTTACTGAAGCTTTCTTT.

The chain employs TRBV18 and TRBJ2-7, with 7 bases lining up with TRBD1. The junction had 5 bases not matched to a gene; V was cut back by 5 bases and J by 1 base. CDR3 size: 14 residues. The germline V gene has CDR1 KGHSH and CDR2 LQKENI. In nucleotides, the CDR3 is TGTGCCAGCTCAGCGACAGGGAGTTCCTACGAGCAGTACTTC. Translating gives CASSATGSSYEQYF.

The rearrangement joins TRBV5-8 to TRBJ1-5; no firm D call. CDR1 SGHTS and CDR2 YDEGEE come from the germline V gene. V shed 4 bases and J shed 9 bases, with 14 bases lying between them. The CDR3 is made up of 13 amino acids. CDR3 DNA sequence: TGTGCCAGCAGCCTCAAAGGAGCACGGCCCCAGCATTTT. Residues: CASSLKGARPQHF.

The chain uses TRBV6-1 and TRBJ1-1; 7 positions agree with TRBD1. The CDR3 runs to 13 residues. The junction had 7 bases not matched to a gene; V was cut back by 10 bases and J by 2 bases. Germline loops: CDR1 MNHNS, CDR2 SASEGT. CDR3 sequence reads: CATVRQGNTEAFF. The CDR3 nucleotides read TGTGCCACCGTAAGACAGGGCAACACTGAAGCTTTCTTT.

CDR3 DNA: TGCGCCAGCAGTCAGGGACAACCCTTCTACGAGCAGTACTTC. Its protein product is CASSQGQPFYEQYF. The genes are TRBV10-2 and TRBJ2-7; D possibly corresponds to TRBD1 (6 bases). The germline gives CDR1 WSHSY, CDR2 SAAADI. This CDR3 has 14 amino acids. Trimming took 5 bases from V and 3 from J, leaving 14 bases between them.

This clone was detected once. The J gene is TRBJ2-5, the V gene TRBV19, with D perhaps TRBD1 (6 bases). The V gene's germline CDR1 is LNHDA and CDR2 SQIVND (reference sequence). This CDR3 is built from 13 residues. Trimming removed 6 bases at V and 1 base at J, with 9 bases between. The CDR3 spells CASSQGTQETQYF. The CDR3 nucleotides read TGTGCCAGTAGCCAGGGGACCCAAGAGACCCAGTACTTC.

The chain recombines TRBV2 with TRBJ1-3; tentative D call: TRBD1 (6 bases). CDR3 size: 16 residues. Trimming pared 3 bases from V and 0 bases from J, leaving 12 bases between. Germline-derived CDR1 and CDR2 are SNHLY and FYNNEI. The CDR3 spells CASSDPGATSGNTIYF. For the CDR3, the DNA is TGTGCCAGCAGTGACCCAGGGGCGACCTCTGGAAACACCATATATTTT.

This rearrangement joins TRBV19 to TRBJ2-7, with 9 bases identical to TRBD1. Germline assignment: CDR1 LNHDA and CDR2 SQIVND (reference sequence). The CDR3 loop spans 14 amino acids. With 5 bases clipped from V and 3 bases from J, the junction kept 5 bases outside the gene matches. CDR3 loop: CASSLLGQGYEQYF. CDR3 bases: TGTGCCAGTAGTCTTCTGGGACAGGGCTACGAGCAGTACTTC.

This clone was found once. V usage is TRBV25-1 and J usage is TRBJ1-1; the D is unclear. The germline V gene has CDR1 MGHDK and CDR2 SYGVNS. Trimming removed 7 bases at V and 1 base at J, with 13 bases between. CDR3 length equals 14 residues. The CDR3 sequence is CASKSPGGNTEAFF. The CDR3, as DNA: TGTGCCAGCAAATCCCCCGGAGGGAACACTGAAGCTTTCTTT. The full variable domain, with the rest looked up from reference TRBV25-1 and TRBJ1-1, is EADIYQTPRYLVIGTGKKITLECSQTMGHDKMYWYQQDPGMELHLIHYSYGVNSTEKGDLSSESTVSRIRTEHFPLTLESARPSHTSQYLCASKSPGGNTEAFFGQGTRLTVV.

This chain uses TRBV6-5 with TRBJ1-3; TRBD1 matches at 8 bases. The germline gives CDR1 MNHEY, CDR2 SVGAGI. This CDR3 has 14 residues. V lost 4 bases, J lost 9 bases, and 8 bases stayed unmatched. For the CDR3, the DNA is TGTGCCAGCAGTTCCGTGGACAGGGTTGGCACCATATATTTT. Translation: CASSSVDRVGTIYF.

The chain employs TRBV10-1 and TRBJ2-1, with 8 positions matching TRBD1. J gave up 4 bases and V 6 bases, and 8 bases lay outside the gene matches. This CDR3 comprises 15 residues. From germline, CDR1 is WNHNN and CDR2 SYGVQD (reference sequence). The CDR3 here is CASSFDRGGYNEQFF. DNA for the CDR3: TGCGCCAGCAGCTTCGACAGGGGAGGTTACAATGAGCAGTTCTTC.

The V gene is TRBV2, the J gene TRBJ2-5; D gene uncertain. Germline loops: CDR1 SNHLY, CDR2 FYNNEI. The CDR3 sequence is 13 residues long. V was pared by 2 bases and J by 7 bases, with 11 bases between. Here the CDR3 reads CASSESWSRTQYF. The CDR3 nucleotides read TGTGCCAGCAGTGAAAGCTGGAGCCGGACCCAGTACTTC.

V gene TRBV11-2 combines with J gene TRBJ2-3; 8 nucleotides line up with TRBD1. Trimming took 6 bases from V and 2 from J; bases not matched to a gene: 16. The germline V gene encodes CDR1 SGHAT and CDR2 FQNNGV. The CDR3 is made up of 18 amino acids. CDR3 in amino acids: CASRPLRTGRSNTDTQYF. In DNA, the CDR3 is TGTGCCAGCAGGCCCCTTAGGACAGGGCGCTCTAACACAGATACGCAGTATTTT.

The chain couples TRBV7-8 to TRBJ1-3, with 7 bases fitting TRBD1. Germline V gene lookup returns CDR1 SGHVS and CDR2 FQNEAQ. This CDR3 comprises 14 residues. Trimming cost V 8 bases and J 3 bases; bases outside gene matches: 7. The CDR3 nucleotides read TGTGCCAGCGGACCACAGGGGAGTGGAAACACCATATATTTT. Its translation is CASGPQGSGNTIYF. The full variable domain, its missing parts supplied by reference TRBV7-8 and TRBJ1-3, is GAGVSQSPRYKVAKRGQDVALRCDPISGHVSLFWYQQALGQGPEFLTYFQNEAQLDKSGLPSDRFFAERPEGSVSTLKIQRTQQEDSAVYLCASGPQGSGNTIYFGEGSWLTVV.

The chain joins TRBV18 to TRBJ1-1; TRBD1 aligns across 9 bases. The V gene's germline CDR1 is KGHSH and CDR2 LQKENI. The V gene end was trimmed by 0 bases and the J gene end by 5 bases; junction bases not matched to a gene: 4. The CDR3 is made up of 15 amino acids. The CDR3 reads CASSPPETGGTEAFF. The CDR3 coding sequence is TGTGCCAGCTCACCACCCGAGACAGGGGGGACTGAAGCTTTCTTT.

This clone was counted only a few times. The chain employs TRBV6-1 and TRBJ1-5; possible D gene TRBD1, 5 bases. This CDR3 contains 14 residues. From germline, CDR1 is MNHNS and CDR2 SASEGT. The ends were cut back, 1 base at V and 6 bases at J, with 10 bases in the middle. CDR3 nucleotide sequence: TGTGCCAGCAGTGAAGTGGGGCCGGGTCAGCCCCAGCATTTT. Translated, it gives CASSEVGPGQPQHF.

The CDR3 sequence is CASSEHSLNTEAFF. CDR3 DNA: TGCGCCAGCAGCGAACACAGCTTGAACACTGAAGCTTTCTTT. This sequence joins TRBV5-1 and TRBJ1-1; no clear D gene. Germline V gives CDR1 SGHRS, CDR2 YFSETQ. Trimming removed 4 bases from V and 0 bases from J, with 10 bases in between. The CDR3 consists of 14 residues.

This chain uses TRBV27 with TRBJ1-3; D may be TRBD1 (5 bases). Germline-derived CDR1 and CDR2 are MNHEY and SMNVEV (reference sequence). There are 14 residues in the CDR3. Trimming took off 5 bases at V and 2 bases at J, with 10 bases between the two ends. In DNA, the CDR3 is TGTGCCAGCAGTCAGGGCTATACTGGAAACACCATATATTTT. Translation gives CASSQGYTGNTIYF.

The V call is TRBV6-9, the J call TRBJ2-7; the D gene is possibly TRBD2 (6 bases). This CDR3 has 13 residues. Germline CDR1 is MNHGY and CDR2 is SVAAGI. V was pared by 2 bases and J by 10 bases, with 15 bases between. CDR3 residues: CASSYEVAAEQYF. DNA for the CDR3: TGTGCCAGCAGTTATGAGGTAGCGGCAGAACAGTACTTC.